This T cell receptor (beta chain) was captured by sequencing in a study of OX40 agonist ivuxolimab in advanced cancers. Looking at the study overall: At 0.01 to 10 mg/kg, ivuxolimab was administered intravenously to patients every 2 weeks.

Concerning this clone itself: The antigen remains undetermined.

Assay: immunoSEQ multiplex PCR; the TCRdb copy retains only in-frame clones and omits some. Of some 96,000 clones listed, 75% to 95% are singletons. The CDR3 spans 16 residues. The germline gives CDR1 SGHNT, CDR2 YYREEE (reference sequence). Germline trimming cut 3 bases from V and 4 bases from J; bases unmatched to any gene: 8. Study-wide findings and caveats: Among the lowest peripheral clonal expansion occurred in 0.1-3.0 mg/kg partial responders. More expanded clones were found, on average, in CD8+ than in CD4+ T cells.

This sequence was found in an adult with an advanced solid tumor such as melanoma, head and neck, liver or kidney cancer. Sequenced here: CD4+ or CD8+ T cells sorted from blood, sampled in a trial of the OX40 agonist ivuxolimab. This chain uses TRBV5-4 with TRBJ2-5; 11 nucleotides agree with TRBD1. The CDR3 spells CASSSWLGQGGETQYF. Here the CDR3 DNA reads TGTGCCAGCAGCTCCTGGCTGGGACAGGGGGGAGAGACCCAGTACTTC.